This T cell receptor (beta chain) was documented in a study of blood T cells in healthy people across ages. This clonotype has just a few counts. Together with a sample-barcoded 5' primer, a J-beta primer mix was included in a second PCR lasting roughly 6 to 12 cycles. No fewer than 3 million CDR3-containing paired-end reads came from each sample. A single record per CDR3 protein comes from TCRdb applying MiXCR to the 5' RACE reads. The data show hundreds of thousands of distinct CDR3 sequences, 32% seen once. Trimming cost V 1 base and J 5 bases, with 15 bases left between them. CDR3 length: 16 amino acids. Germline V gene sequence: CDR1 MNHNS, CDR2 SASEGT.

The genes are TRBV6-1 and TRBJ1-5, with D uncertain. Specimen: blood. This sequence was found in a woman aged 80 or older in good health. CDR3 region: CASSEEQYRVHQPQHF. CDR3 sequence (DNA): TGTGCCAGCAGTGAAGAGCAATATCGGGTTCATCAGCCCCAGCATTTT.